This T cell receptor beta chain originates from a study of blood T cell repertoires in COVID-19. Germline V gives CDR1 MNHEY, CDR2 SMNVEV (reference sequence). The CDR3 totals 15 residues. The V gene lost 5 bases and the J gene lost 5 bases, with 15 bases spanning the gap. The repertoire was sequenced with immunoSEQ multiplex PCR; TCRdb's copy has only in-frame clones and lacks some. This table holds around 180,000 clones, roughly 80% found once. Individuals drawn from approximately 26 US areas were about 18 to 90 years old. Clinical histories supplied by participants themselves formed the basis of cohort assignment.

This clonotype originated in a man in his forties or fifties who had recovered from COVID-19. The chain joins TRBV27 to TRBJ2-2; TRBD1 is a possible D gene (6 bases). The sequencing input was PBMCs or T cells enriched from blood (not recorded which). The CDR3 region is CASSRRQEGTGELFF. For the CDR3, the DNA is TGTGCCAGCAGTCGACGACAGGAAGGGACCGGGGAGCTGTTTTTT.